These T cell receptor beta chains were read from a single sample in a study of T cells in Graves' hyperthyroidism and ophthalmopathy. From the multiplex PCR reads, TCRdb called clonotypes with MiXCR, one entry per CDR3 protein. The sample carries approximately 510,000 distinct CDR3 sequences, roughly 20% recorded once. The sample was blood. The receptors stem from a man between 18 and 35 years old with Graves' hyperthyroidism. Each CDR3 is given with its conserved first and last residue.

>TRBV7-9
CASSGRGELETQYF
>TRBV19
CASSSGTSRYQETRYF
>TRBV28
CASTSPGHSMINGNTIYF
>TRBV6-1
CASKKQGDNYGYTF
>TRBV12-3/TRBV12-4
CASSLGSGEAFF
>TRBV19
CASSIGGGFYGYTF
>TRBV12-3/TRBV12-4
CASTSNAQGYTF
>TRBV7-9
CASSLLGGSNTEAFF
>TRBV15
CATSRAESYEQYF
>TRBV27
CASSGAGGTQYF
>TRBV2
CAGSAGPGNTEAFF
>TRBV7-2
CASSSGLDRSPLHF
>TRBV12-5
CASGLGRGGPQETQYF
>TRBV5-1
CASSLVAASYEQYF
>TRBV30
CAWSIGGTGRLNYGYTF
>TRBV6-2/TRBV6-3
CASFGLAGPGETQYF
>TRBV5-1
CASSAGLAGGSETQYF
>TRBV30
CAWSAGVNQPQHF
>TRBV2
CASSRDREAKNIQYF
>TRBV6-1
CASSGTGDGYYGYTF
>TRBV29-1
CSVDWATYGYTF
>TRBV28
CASSLRGLGQYF
>TRBV7-6
CASSSDPGFEQYF
>TRBV2
CASRKRQGDQPQHF
>TRBV12-3/TRBV12-4
CASTLGQGPNTEAFF
>TRBV6-1
CASSVGQGLNQPQHF
>TRBV11-1
CASSPWEVTEAFF
>TRBV12-3/TRBV12-4
CASSLPQGGREQYF
>TRBV20-1
CSARIGSQPQHF
>TRBV28
CASSLITGANYGYTF
>TRBV7-9
CASSLSSVQETQYF
>TRBV6-1
CASSGQTRSNQPQHF
>TRBV20-1
CSARDPTVSNYGYTF
>TRBV2
CASSVEGRAPQEQYF
>TRBV20-1
CSARESALNTEAFF
>TRBV28
CASSLESWQPQHF
>TRBV12-3/TRBV12-4
CASSYTGANQPQHF
>TRBV7-2
CASSLFGTAEAFF
>TRBV6-4
CASSDSAGSDTQYF
>TRBV5-1
CASSLEGLGNQPQHF
>TRBV20-1
CSADRGSREGQPQHF
>TRBV15
CATSRGPGTGELFF
>TRBV12-3/TRBV12-4
CASSLVKTEAFF
>TRBV5-1
CASSFQGVGTEAFF
>TRBV9
CASSVEFGTSGANVLTF
>TRBV12-3/TRBV12-4
CASSRSGQGWQPQHF